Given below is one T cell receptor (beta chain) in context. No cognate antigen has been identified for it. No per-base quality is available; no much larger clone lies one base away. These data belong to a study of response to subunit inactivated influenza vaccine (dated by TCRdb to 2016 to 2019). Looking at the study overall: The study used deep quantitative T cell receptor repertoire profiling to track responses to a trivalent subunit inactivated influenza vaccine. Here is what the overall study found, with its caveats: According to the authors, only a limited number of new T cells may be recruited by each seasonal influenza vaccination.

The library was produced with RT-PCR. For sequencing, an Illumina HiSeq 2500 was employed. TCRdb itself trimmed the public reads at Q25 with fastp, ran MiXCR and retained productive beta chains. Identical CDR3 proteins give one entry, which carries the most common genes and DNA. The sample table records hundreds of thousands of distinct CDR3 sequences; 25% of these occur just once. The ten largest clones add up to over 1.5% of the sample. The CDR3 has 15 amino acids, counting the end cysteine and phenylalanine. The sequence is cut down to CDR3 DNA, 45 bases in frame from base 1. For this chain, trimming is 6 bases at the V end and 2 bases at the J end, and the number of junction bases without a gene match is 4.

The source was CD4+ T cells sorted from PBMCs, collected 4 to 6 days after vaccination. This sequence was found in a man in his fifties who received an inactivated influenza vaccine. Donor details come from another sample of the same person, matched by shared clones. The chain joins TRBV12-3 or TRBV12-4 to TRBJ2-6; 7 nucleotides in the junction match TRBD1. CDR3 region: CASRNTGAGANVLTF. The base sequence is TGTGCCAGCAGGAACACAGGGGCTGGGGCCAACGTCCTGACTTTC.